This TCR beta chain was sequenced during a study of CD8+ T cells in alopecia areata (dated 2018 in TCRdb). General notes on the study: The treated patients, all with moderate-to-severe alopecia areata, were enrolled in an open-label pilot trial of oral tofacitinib given at 5 to 10 mg twice daily. Patients stayed on tofacitinib for 6 to 18 months and then had 6 months of follow-up off drug so that delayed response and recurrence could be assessed. In treated patients, disease severity was measured using the SALT score, which gives the percentage of scalp surface area affected. In both human patients and the C3H/HeJ mouse model, the study applied high-throughput TCRbeta sequencing to look at T cell clonal expansion in alopecia areata. Human TCRbeta sequencing covered scalp tissue and sorted CD4+ and CD8+ peripheral blood T cells from patchy and totalis/universalis alopecia areata patients and healthy controls. Biopsies were taken from tofacitinib-treated patients at baseline and again at 4 and 24 weeks into treatment, and several of those patients also had a later scalp biopsy. Scalp clonality was compared among normal scalp (n=4), patchy alopecia areata scalp (n=8), and alopecia totalis/universalis scalp (n=8). RNA was obtained with the PAXgene miRNA kit for fixed scalp, the miRNeasy kit for PBMCs, and the RNeasy kit for mouse skin. Amplification of TCRbeta CDR3 regions was done by immunoSEQ multiplex PCR using 35 Vbeta forward primers and 13 Jbeta reverse primers.

Libraries were prepared through the immunoSEQ multiplex PCR assay. RNA was extracted from all samples and reverse transcribed into cDNA as template for TCR sequencing. SuperScript III was used to make first-strand cDNA, primed with a 2:1 mix of oligo-dT and random hexamers. A synthetic immune receptor repertoire was used to gauge amplification bias, and whatever bias remained was removed computationally. As for the original processing: After raw reads were preprocessed to remove errors, the CDR3 was defined following IMGT conventions as running from the conserved cysteine to phenylalanine. Clonality was computed by normalizing Shannon entropy by log2 of the number of productive unique TCRs and subtracting the result from 1. Scalp TCRbeta sequences were cross-referenced with sorted blood CD4 and CD8 repertoires so that the CD4 or CD8 identity of scalp clones could be inferred. TCRdb provides this immuneACCESS table in a form limited to in-frame rearrangements. Some clones are lacking; in checked studies, under half of them reflect an unresolved V gene, and why the rest are absent is not known. V, J and clone size were drawn from that table, and D and trimming were deduced from the DNA. The sample has 120,000 to 150,000 clones on record, about four fifths of them singletons. Of the sample, just under 25% is held by the ten largest clones.

Trimming takes 6 bases from V and 2 bases from J, and the germline ends sit 17 bases apart. The CDR3 contains 15 residues, cysteine and phenylalanine counted. Only the CDR3 DNA stays, 45 bases, in frame from base 1. CDR1 SNHLY and CDR2 FYNNEI are derived from the germline V gene. The time point label, as the study defines it: more than 3 weeks on oral tofacitinib. Explained via the paper, the treatment or condition label denotes: oral pan-JAK inhibitor, 5-10 mg twice daily. Lesional scalp punch biopsies and peripheral blood were collected from alopecia areata patients. PBMCs were separated by density centrifugation and stained for CD3, CD4 and CD8, after which CD4+ and CD8+ T cells were sorted on a FACSAria. Overall results and qualifications from the work: Tofacitinib significantly decreased scalp clonality and the number of expanded CD8+ clones among the top 100 scalp clones. Many expanded lesional clones persisted in scalp and blood during tofacitinib treatment, which may partly explain relapse after stopping treatment. Resident alphabeta T cells in normal human skin are also sequenced, complicating scalp TCR repertoire analysis, unlike mouse skin dominated by gammadelta T cells. Because the treated cohort was small and had only one nonresponder, larger studies are needed to examine links between baseline CD8+ expansion and response. Shared TCR sequences between patients were less evident than in mice, which may be partly attributable to HLA diversity in the patient population. Higher clonality and more expanded CD8+ clones were observed in lesional scalp than in normal scalp, particularly in alopecia totalis/universalis, a finding suggestive of antigenic drive.

Note on this clone: Its antigen remains unidentified. Within one base of it there is no much larger clone, and no base qualities were kept.

The chain is made from TRBV2 and TRBJ2-7; D gene: possibly TRBD1, on 6 matching bases. Sequenced here: CD8+ T cells sorted from blood, sampled at week 4, from a patient treated with tofacitinib. The sequence came from a human donor with alopecia areata. The CDR3 region: CASSRQATMAYEQYF. The DNA sequence reads TGTGCCAGCAGCCGACAGGCGACTATGGCCTACGAGCAGTACTTC.